The rows below give T cell receptor beta chains drawn from one sample of a study of shared T cell receptors in the human thymus. Assay used: immunoSEQ multiplex PCR; TCRdb lists only in-frame clones, some missing. The profile covers some 640,000 clones, with around 87% appearing a single time and 0.009% to 0.0095% taken by the ten largest. A further study also used this sample, focusing on human thymus T cells.

Input material: thymocytes. These receptors were taken from a boy less than two years old with a congenital heart defect. Each CDR3 is given with its conserved first and last residue. D genes are given only for firm matches. Not every row has a clone size; where given, it reads once, few, many or a size class.

CDR3 DNA	CDR3 protein	V gene	J gene	clone size	D gene
TGTGCCAGCAGCTTGGAGCGGGGGGGAGGGTACTACGAGCAGTACTTC	CASSLERGGGYYEQYF	TRBV5-6	TRBJ2-7	-	TRBD2
TGCGCCAGCAGCCAAGCCCCGCCGGGACAGGGGATAAGATCTACGGTGGAGCAGTACTTC	CASSQAPPGQGIRSTVEQYF	TRBV4-1	TRBJ2-7	-	TRBD1
TGTGCCTGGAGTGTAAAGGGCGGGGACAGAGTATCCTATAATTCACCCCTCCACTTT	CAWSVKGGDRVSYNSPLHF	TRBV30	TRBJ1-6	-	TRBD1
TGTGCCAGCGCTCCCTTGGTTGACAGGGCTGGTGTGGATACGCAGTATTTT	CASAPLVDRAGVDTQYF	TRBV27	TRBJ2-3	-	TRBD1
TGTGCCAGTAGTATAGGGGCAAAATTTAGCAATCAGCCCCAGCATTTT	CASSIGAKFSNQPQHF	TRBV19	TRBJ1-5	-	-
TGTGCCAGCAGCTTAGGAGGGATGAACACTGAAGCTTTCTTT	CASSLGGMNTEAFF	TRBV7-9	TRBJ1-1	-	-
TGTGCCAGCAGCCAGATAATGAACACTGAAGCTTTCTTT	CASSQIMNTEAFF	TRBV28	TRBJ1-1	-	-
TGTGCCACCAGTCCTGGACTAGCGGGATACAATGAGCAGTTCTTC	CATSPGLAGYNEQFF	TRBV15	TRBJ2-1	-	TRBD2
TGTGCCAGCAGTGAAAGGGTGGGACAATTTCATCAGCCCCAGCATTTT	CASSERVGQFHQPQHF	TRBV6-1	TRBJ1-5	-	-
TGTGCCAGCAGTTCCCGACAGGAGGACACTGAAGCTTTCTTT	CASSSRQEDTEAFF	TRBV28	TRBJ1-1	-	-
TGTGCCACCAGCTCGGGAGGACAGGGTGGCAATCAGCCCCAGCATTTT	CATSSGGQGGNQPQHF	TRBV15	TRBJ1-5	-	TRBD1
TGCGCCAGCAGGAGCGTTGGGGGGACTAATCTCGCCAAAGAGACCCAGTACTTC	CASRSVGGTNLAKETQYF	TRBV10-2	TRBJ2-5	once	TRBD2
TGTGCCAGCAGTTTATCCGGGGGGAGGGCCAATCAGCCCCAGCATTTT	CASSLSGGRANQPQHF	TRBV28	TRBJ1-5	-	-
TGCGCCAGCAGCCATCAGGGGGCGCAGGAGACCCAGTACTTC	CASSHQGAQETQYF	TRBV4-1	TRBJ2-5	-	TRBD1
TGTGCCAGCATCCGGGGGAGGGGGAACACTGAAGCTTTCTTT	CASIRGRGNTEAFF	TRBV28	TRBJ1-1	-	-
TGCGCCAGCAGCCACTCGACAGGGGTGAGCACAGATACGCAGTATTTT	CASSHSTGVSTDTQYF	TRBV4-3	TRBJ2-3	few	TRBD1
TGTGCCAGCAGCTCGCAGGGGACCACTGAAGCTTTCTTT	CASSSQGTTEAFF	TRBV7-9	TRBJ1-1	-	-
TGCGCCAGCAGCTTGGACAGAGCCACGACCGGGGAGCTGTTTTTT	CASSLDRATTGELFF	TRBV5-1	TRBJ2-2	-	-
TGTGCCAGCAGCCAACTAACTAGCGAACTCTCCTACGAGCAGTACTTC	CASSQLTSELSYEQYF	TRBV7-8	TRBJ2-7	-	TRBD2
TGTGCTAGCGTACAGGGTACCGTTCAGCCCCAGCATTTT	CASVQGTVQPQHF	TRBV12-5	TRBJ1-5	-	-
TGTGCCAGCAGCTTCGACAGACTCTATGGCTACACCTTC	CASSFDRLYGYTF	TRBV5-6	TRBJ1-2	once	-
TGTGCCAGCAGCCTTCGACAGAACACTGAAGCTTTCTTT	CASSLRQNTEAFF	TRBV7-2	TRBJ1-1	-	-